Each of the 19 T cell receptor beta chains below was sequenced from the same sample in a study of neurological immune-mediated disorders. TCRdb re-derived calls from the 5' RACE reads in MiXCR, one entry per CDR3 protein. The table records 53,000 or so distinct CDR3 sequences, 9.5% to 15% of them present only once. The sequencing sample was made of PBMCs. The receptor set was obtained from a woman aged 55 to 70 with HTLV-1-associated myelopathy (HAM/TSP).

A word on this clonotype: The junction does not match germline at one end; this may be a read error. J is TRBJ1-3 and V is TRBV7-8; 8 bases match TRBD1. This CDR3 is built from 16 residues. Germline-derived CDR1 and CDR2 are SGHVS and FQNEAQ. The CDR3 DNA sequence: TGTGCCAGCAGCTTAAGACCGGGACAGGTTGGAAACAACATATATTTT. Protein sequence: CASSLRPGQVGNNIYF.

This clonotype was seen at least ten times. This chain uses TRBV15 with TRBJ2-1; no clear D. Trimming removed 5 bases from V and 6 bases from J, with 17 bases in between. This CDR3 contains 15 residues. The germline CDR1 and CDR2 sequences are LNHNV and YYDKDF (reference sequence). Written as DNA, the CDR3 is TGTGCCACCAGCCCCGCACTAACCCTACGCAATGAGCAGTTCTTC. The encoded protein is CATSPALTLRNEQFF.

This clonotype has a count of ten or more. The chain carries TRBV11-2 and TRBJ1-2, with D unresolved. Trimming removed 0 bases from V and 4 bases from J, with 15 bases in between. Per germline, CDR1 SGHAT and CDR2 FQNNGV. This CDR3 is 16 amino acids long. The CDR3 DNA sequence: TGTGCCAGCAGCTTAGATCTTAATAAGGGTGGCTATGGCTACACCTTC. This gives the protein CASSLDLNKGGYGYTF.

This clonotype was picked up many times. The gene calls are TRBV12-3 or TRBV12-4 and TRBJ2-1, with D uncertain. This CDR3 comprises 13 residues. Trimming cost V 3 bases and J 10 bases, with 13 bases left between them. This CDR3 is CASSFDGLDEQFF. CDR3 coding DNA: TGTGCCAGCAGTTTTGATGGTCTCGACGAGCAGTTCTTC.

About this clonotype: Since a much larger clone is just one base distant, this may be a read error. The chain recombines TRBV7-8 with TRBJ1-5; no clear D. Germline CDR1 is SGHVS and CDR2 is FQNEAQ. This CDR3 is built from 14 residues. This CDR3 is CVSSVFIQESTQHF. The CDR3 nucleotides are TGTGTCAGCAGCGTCTTCATCCAGGAAAGCACCCAGCATTTT. The variable domain in full, completed from reference TRBV7-8 and TRBJ1-5, reads GAGVSQSPRYKVAKRGQDVALRCDPISGHVSLFWYQQALGQGPEFLTYFQNEAQLDKSGLPSDRFFAERPEGSVSTLKIQRTQQEDSAVYLCVSSVFIQESTQHFGDGTRLSIL.

This clonotype was found many times. The chain is built from TRBV21-1 and TRBJ2-5; the D segment call TRBD1 is taken from the table without a DNA check. TRBV21-1 is designated a pseudogene. The CDR3 extends over 18 amino acids. The CDR3 DNA sequence: TGTGCCAGCAGCAAAGAGGTGCGGAGAGCCGTTCCCGGGGAGACCCAGTACTTC. Its protein product is CASSKEVRRAVPGETQYF.

At least ten counts were recorded for this clonotype. The chain employs TRBV6-5 and TRBJ2-1, with 7 bases identical to TRBD2. V shed 10 bases, J shed 14 bases, and the junction held 11 bases outside the gene matches. The CDR3 runs to 11 residues. Per germline, CDR1 MNHEY and CDR2 SVGAGI. As DNA, the CDR3 is TGTGCCACCGGGAAGTGGGAGGGCGAGTTCTTC. This sequence encodes CATGKWEGEFF.

This clonotype showed up many times. The chain links TRBV29-1 to TRBJ1-1; 7 bases line up with TRBD1. The junction had 6 bases not matched to a gene; V was cut back by 7 bases and J by 4 bases. CDR1 SQVTM and CDR2 ANQGSEA come from the germline V gene. CDR3 length: 12 amino acids. The CDR3 sequence is CSGLTGVTEAFF. CDR3 DNA: TGCAGCGGGCTAACAGGGGTCACTGAAGCTTTCTTT.

This clonotype came up many times. This chain connects TRBV7-2 to TRBJ1-2; D ambiguous. Germline-derived CDR1 and CDR2 are SGHTA and FQGNSA. The length of the CDR3 is 13 residues. Trimming removed 1 base from V and 3 bases from J, with 6 bases in between. CDR3 sequence (DNA): TGTGCCAGCAGCTTAGGACGGGACTATGGCTACACCTTC. Amino acids: CASSLGRDYGYTF. The complete variable domain, with remaining parts taken from reference TRBV7-2 and TRBJ1-2, reads GAGVSQSPSNKVTEKGKDVELRCDPISGHTALYWYRQSLGQGLEFLIYFQGNSAPDKSGLPSDRFSAERTGGSVSTLTIQRTQQEDSAVYLCASSLGRDYGYTFGSGTRLTVV.

This clonotype was picked up many times. The chain has TRBV6-9 and TRBJ2-3; tentative D call: TRBD1 (6 bases). V lost 4 bases, J lost 2 bases, and 16 bases lay in between. The CDR3 length is 16 residues. Germline lookup yields CDR1 MNHGY and CDR2 SVAAGI. This CDR3 reads CASSSGQGLFTDTQYF. The DNA for the CDR3 is TGTGCCAGCAGTTCTGGGCAGGGGTTGTTCACAGATACGCAGTATTTT.

Many counts were recorded for this clonotype. The chain links TRBV5-5 to TRBJ1-1; 8 bases map to TRBD1. V was pared by 3 bases and J by 1 base, with 2 bases of the junction left unmatched. CDR1 and CDR2 from the germline V gene are SGHKS and YYEKEE (reference sequence). This CDR3 contains 14 residues. The CDR3 DNA follows: TGTGCCAGCAGCTGGGGGACAGGGAACACTGAAGCTTTCTTT. It codes for CASSWGTGNTEAFF.

This clonotype has at least ten counts. The chain joins TRBV20-1 to TRBJ2-1; 7 nucleotides align to TRBD1. After removal of 6 bases from V and 5 bases from J, the junction contained 10 bases not matched to a gene. This CDR3 spans 14 amino acids. CDR1 is DFQATT, CDR2 SNEGSKA, per germline (reference sequence). The CDR3 nucleotides are TGCAGTGCCAGGAAGGGGGCAGGGAACAATGAGCAGTTCTTC. It yields the protein CSARKGAGNNEQFF.

This clonotype was counted ten times or more. This sequence joins TRBV29-1 and TRBJ2-7; 9 bases fit TRBD1. The CDR3 has 13 amino acids. Per germline, CDR1 SQVTM and CDR2 ANQGSEA. V lost 7 bases, J lost 5 bases, and 9 bases stayed unmatched. The CDR3 region has the DNA TGCAGCGCCGGCCCTGGACAGGGGAACGAGCAGTACTTC. The encoded protein is CSAGPGQGNEQYF.

There are many counts of this clonotype. The chain links TRBV20-1 to TRBJ2-1, with D possibly being TRBD2 (5 bases). The V gene lost 6 bases and the J gene lost 0 bases, with 15 bases spanning the gap. This CDR3 comprises 15 residues. Germline V CDR1 and CDR2: DFQATT, SNEGSKA (reference sequence). The DNA for the CDR3 is TGCAGTGCAAATGACGTAGGGAGCTCCTACAATGAGCAGTTCTTC. It codes for CSANDVGSSYNEQFF.

This rearrangement joins TRBV9 to TRBJ2-1; TRBD2 matches 7 bases. From germline, CDR1 is SGDLS and CDR2 YYNGEE. The CDR3 runs 16 residues. V dropped 0 bases and J dropped 2; count of bases not matched to a gene: 5. The CDR3 nucleotides read TGTGCCAGCAGCGTAGAGGAAGCGGGGACCTACAATGAGCAGTTCTTC. This translates into CASSVEEAGTYNEQFF.

This clonotype was recorded many times. The chain links TRBV20-1 to TRBJ1-5; D call uncertain. The CDR3 has 16 residues. Germline V gives CDR1 DFQATT, CDR2 SNEGSKA (reference sequence). Deletions cut 4 bases from V and 0 bases from J, with 16 bases between. CDR3 nucleotide sequence: TGCAGTGCTACCGGGCCCCAAACGTATAGCAATCAGCCCCAGCATTTT. This translates into CSATGPQTYSNQPQHF.

V gene TRBV5-1 combines with J gene TRBJ1-5; no clear D gene. This CDR3 has 14 residues. In germline, CDR1 is SGHRS, CDR2 YFSETQ. V was cut by 4 bases and J by 4 bases, with 12 bases left in between. The CDR3 region has the DNA TGCGCCAGCAGCCTAGGAGGTTTTAATCAGCCCCAGCATTTT. Amino acid sequence: CASSLGGFNQPQHF.

This clonotype was detected many times. The CDR3 DNA sequence: TGTGCCAGCAGCCAAGAGAGGGTGGTCATGAACACCGGGGAGCTGTTTTTT. Translated: CASSQERVVMNTGELFF. The chain recombines TRBV14 with TRBJ2-2; D may be TRBD2 (5 bases). Trimming removed 0 bases at V and 1 base at J, with 12 bases between. The CDR3 length is 17 residues. Germline V gene data show CDR1 as SGHDN and CDR2 as FVKESK.

Many counts were recorded for this clonotype. The chain employs TRBV12-3 or TRBV12-4 and TRBJ2-1, with 16 bases that match TRBD2. This CDR3 is 15 amino acids long. Unmatched junction bases numbered 6, after V lost 6 bases and J lost 10 bases. The CDR3 DNA follows: TGTGCCAGCAGCGAGGGACTAGCGGGAGGGGACGAGCAGTTCTTC. This translates into CASSEGLAGGDEQFF.